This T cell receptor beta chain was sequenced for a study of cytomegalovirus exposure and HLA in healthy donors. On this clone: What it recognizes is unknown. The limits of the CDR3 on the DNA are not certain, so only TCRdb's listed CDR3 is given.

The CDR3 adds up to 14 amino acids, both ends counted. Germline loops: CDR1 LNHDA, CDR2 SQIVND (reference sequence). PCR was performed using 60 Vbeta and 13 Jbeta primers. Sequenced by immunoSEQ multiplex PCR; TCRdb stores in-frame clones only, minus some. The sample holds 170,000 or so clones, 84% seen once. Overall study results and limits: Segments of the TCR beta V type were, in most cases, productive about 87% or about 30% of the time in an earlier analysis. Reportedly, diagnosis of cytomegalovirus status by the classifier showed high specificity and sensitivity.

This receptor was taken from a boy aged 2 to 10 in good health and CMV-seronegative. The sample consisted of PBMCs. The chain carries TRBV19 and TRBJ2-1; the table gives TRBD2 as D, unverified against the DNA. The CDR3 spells CASTSVAEENEQFF.